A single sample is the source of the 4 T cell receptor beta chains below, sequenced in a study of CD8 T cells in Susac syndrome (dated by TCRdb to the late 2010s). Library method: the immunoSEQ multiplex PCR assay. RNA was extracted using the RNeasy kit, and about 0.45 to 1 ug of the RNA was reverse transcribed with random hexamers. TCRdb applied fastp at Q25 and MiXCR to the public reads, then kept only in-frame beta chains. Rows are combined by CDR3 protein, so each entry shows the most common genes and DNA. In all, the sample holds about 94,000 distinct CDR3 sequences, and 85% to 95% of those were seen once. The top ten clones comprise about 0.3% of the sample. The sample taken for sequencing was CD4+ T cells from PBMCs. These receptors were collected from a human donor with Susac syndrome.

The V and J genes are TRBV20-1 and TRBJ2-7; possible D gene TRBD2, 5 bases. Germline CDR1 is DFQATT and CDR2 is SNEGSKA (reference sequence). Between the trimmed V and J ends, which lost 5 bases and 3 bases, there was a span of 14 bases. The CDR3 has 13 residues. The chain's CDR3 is CSASRGNDYEQYF. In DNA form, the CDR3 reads TGCAGTGCTTCCCGGGGAAATGACTACGAGCAGTACTTC.

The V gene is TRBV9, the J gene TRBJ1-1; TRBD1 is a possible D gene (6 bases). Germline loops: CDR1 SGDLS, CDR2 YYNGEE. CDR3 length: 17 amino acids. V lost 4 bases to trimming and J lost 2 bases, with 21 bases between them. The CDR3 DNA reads TGTGCCAGCAGCCACGAAAACGGACAGAGGCGAAACACTGAAGCTTTCTTT. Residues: CASSHENGQRRNTEAFF. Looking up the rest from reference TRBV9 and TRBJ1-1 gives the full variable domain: DSGVTQTPKHLITATGQRVTLRCSPRSGDLSVYWYQQSLDQGLQFLIQYYNGEERAKGNILERFSAQQFPDLHSELNLSSLELGDSALYFCASSHENGQRRNTEAFFGQGTRLTVV.

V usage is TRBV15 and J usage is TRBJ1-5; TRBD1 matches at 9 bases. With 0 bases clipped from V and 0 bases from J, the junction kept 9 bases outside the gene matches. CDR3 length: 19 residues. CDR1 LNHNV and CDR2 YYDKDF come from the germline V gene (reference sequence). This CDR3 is CATSRDSGQGWNSNQPQHF. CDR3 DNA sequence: TGTGCCACCAGCAGAGACTCAGGACAGGGGTGGAATAGCAATCAGCCCCAGCATTTT.

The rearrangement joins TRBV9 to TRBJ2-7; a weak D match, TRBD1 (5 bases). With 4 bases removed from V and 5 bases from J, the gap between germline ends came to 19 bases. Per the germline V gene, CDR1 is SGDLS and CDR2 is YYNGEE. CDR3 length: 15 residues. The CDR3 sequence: CASSPPGLGDDEQYF. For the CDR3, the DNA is TGTGCCAGCAGCCCCCCCGGCCTAGGGGATGACGAGCAGTACTTC.